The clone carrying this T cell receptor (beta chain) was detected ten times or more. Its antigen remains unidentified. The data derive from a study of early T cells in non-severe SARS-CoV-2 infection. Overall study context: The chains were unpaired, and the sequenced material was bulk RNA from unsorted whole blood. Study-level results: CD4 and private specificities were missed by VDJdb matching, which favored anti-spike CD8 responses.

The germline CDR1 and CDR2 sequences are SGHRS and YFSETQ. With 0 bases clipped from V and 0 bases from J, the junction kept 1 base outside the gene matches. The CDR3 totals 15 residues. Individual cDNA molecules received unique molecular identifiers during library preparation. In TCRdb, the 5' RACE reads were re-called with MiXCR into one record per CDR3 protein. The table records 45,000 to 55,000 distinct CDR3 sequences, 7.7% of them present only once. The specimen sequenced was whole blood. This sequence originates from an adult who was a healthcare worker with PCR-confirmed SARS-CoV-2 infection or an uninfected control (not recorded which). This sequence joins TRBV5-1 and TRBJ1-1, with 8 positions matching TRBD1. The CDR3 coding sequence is TGCGCCAGCAGCTTGGCGACAGGGGTGAACACTGAAGCTTTCTTT. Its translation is CASSLATGVNTEAFF.